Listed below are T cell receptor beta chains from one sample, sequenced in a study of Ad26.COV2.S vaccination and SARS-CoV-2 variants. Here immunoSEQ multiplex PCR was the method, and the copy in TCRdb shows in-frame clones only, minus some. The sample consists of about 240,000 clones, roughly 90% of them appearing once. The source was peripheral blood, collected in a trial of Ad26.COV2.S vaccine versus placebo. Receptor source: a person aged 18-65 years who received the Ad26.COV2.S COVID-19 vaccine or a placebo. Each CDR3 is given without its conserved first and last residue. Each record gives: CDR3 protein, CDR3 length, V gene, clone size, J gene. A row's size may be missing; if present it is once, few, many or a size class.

ASSSRTNQPQH	11	TRBV6-5	once	TRBJ1-5
ASRWDRHYGYT	11	TRBV5-4	NA	TRBJ1-2
ATSREANSNQPQH	13	TRBV15	NA	TRBJ1-5
ASSQPLYGYT	10	TRBV7-9	NA	TRBJ1-2
ASSQVTDEQF	10	TRBV4-1	few	TRBJ2-1
SVEKSGIGEQY	11	TRBV29-1	NA	TRBJ2-7
ASSRQGQGVGYTEAF	15	TRBV5-6	NA	TRBJ1-1
ATSSRDSEETQY	12	TRBV15	NA	TRBJ2-5
ASGQGTSPLH	10	TRBV6-5	NA	TRBJ1-6
ASSPQQGNYGYT	12	TRBV18	NA	TRBJ1-2